The present entry profiles one T cell receptor (beta chain) with its context. This record comes from a study of blood T cell repertoires in COVID-19. Sequenced by immunoSEQ multiplex PCR; TCRdb stores in-frame clones only, minus some. The sample holds approximately 150,000 clones, about 85% seen once. Looked up from germline, CDR1 is LGHNA and CDR2 is YSLEER. Unmatched junction bases numbered 7, after V lost 0 bases and J lost 2 bases. This CDR3 is 17 amino acids long. This receptor was identified in a human donor with acute or convalescent COVID-19. The donor label of this sample is uncertain. The sample taken for sequencing was peripheral blood. This chain connects TRBV4-3 to TRBJ2-7, with TRBD2 matching over 10 bases. CDR3 sequence: CASSQDSLAGRTYEQYF. CDR3 DNA sequence: TGCGCCAGCAGCCAAGATTCACTAGCGGGGCGGACCTACGAGCAGTACTTC.